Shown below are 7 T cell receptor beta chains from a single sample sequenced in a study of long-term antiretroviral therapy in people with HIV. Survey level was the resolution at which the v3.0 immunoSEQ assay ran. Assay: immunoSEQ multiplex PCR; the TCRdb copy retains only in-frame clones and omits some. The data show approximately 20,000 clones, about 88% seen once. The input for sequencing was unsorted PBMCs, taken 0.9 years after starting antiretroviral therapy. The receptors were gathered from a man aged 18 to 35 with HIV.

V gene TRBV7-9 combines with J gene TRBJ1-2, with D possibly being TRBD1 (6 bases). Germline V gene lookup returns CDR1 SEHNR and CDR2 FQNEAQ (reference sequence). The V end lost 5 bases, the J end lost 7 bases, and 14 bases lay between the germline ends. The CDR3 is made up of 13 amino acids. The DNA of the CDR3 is TGTGCCAGCAGCCGAGGGGGTTCAGGTGGCTACACCTTC. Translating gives CASSRGGSGGYTF.

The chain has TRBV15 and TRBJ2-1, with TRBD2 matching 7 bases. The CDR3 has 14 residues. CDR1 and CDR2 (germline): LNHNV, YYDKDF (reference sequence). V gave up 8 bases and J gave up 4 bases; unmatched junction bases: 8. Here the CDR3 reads CATDWGGGYNEQFF. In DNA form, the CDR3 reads TGTGCCACCGATTGGGGCGGGGGTTACAATGAGCAGTTCTTC.

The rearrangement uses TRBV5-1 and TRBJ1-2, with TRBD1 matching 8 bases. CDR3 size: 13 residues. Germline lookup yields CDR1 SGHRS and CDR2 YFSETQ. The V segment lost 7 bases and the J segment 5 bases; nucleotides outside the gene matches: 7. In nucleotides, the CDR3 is TGCGCCAGCTCGACAGGGGAAAGGTATGGCTACACCTTC. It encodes CASSTGERYGYTF.

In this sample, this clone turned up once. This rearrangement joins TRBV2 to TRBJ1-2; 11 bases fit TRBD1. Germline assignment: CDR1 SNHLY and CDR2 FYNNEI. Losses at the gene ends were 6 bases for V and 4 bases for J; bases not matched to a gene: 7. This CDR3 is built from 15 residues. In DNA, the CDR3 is TGTGCCAGCAGGAGGGACGGACAGGGGGCCTATGGCTACACCTTC. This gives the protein CASRRDGQGAYGYTF.

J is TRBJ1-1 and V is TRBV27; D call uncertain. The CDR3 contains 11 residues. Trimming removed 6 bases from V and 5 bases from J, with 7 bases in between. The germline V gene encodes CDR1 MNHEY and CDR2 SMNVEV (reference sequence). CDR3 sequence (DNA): TGTGCCAGCAGGAAACAGACTGAAGCTTTCTTT. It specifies CASRKQTEAFF.

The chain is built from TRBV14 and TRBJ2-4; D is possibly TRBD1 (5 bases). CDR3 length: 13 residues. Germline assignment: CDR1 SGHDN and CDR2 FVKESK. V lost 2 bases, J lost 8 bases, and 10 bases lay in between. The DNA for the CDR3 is TGTGCCAGCAGCCAATCAGGGTGGTACATTCAGTACTTC. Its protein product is CASSQSGWYIQYF. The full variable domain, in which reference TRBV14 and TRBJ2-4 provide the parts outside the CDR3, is EAGVTQFPSHSVIEKGQTVTLRCDPISGHDNLYWYRRVMGKEIKFLLHFVKESKQDESGMPNNRFLAERTGGTYSTLKVQPAELEDSGVYFCASSQSGWYIQYFGAGTRLSVL.

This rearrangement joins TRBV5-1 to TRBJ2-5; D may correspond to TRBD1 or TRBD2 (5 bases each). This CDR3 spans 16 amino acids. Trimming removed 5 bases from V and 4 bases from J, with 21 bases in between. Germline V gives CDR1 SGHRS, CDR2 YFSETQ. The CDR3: CASSVTQAGTTETQYF. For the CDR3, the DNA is TGCGCCAGCAGTGTTACTCAGGCAGGGACCACAGAGACCCAGTACTTC.